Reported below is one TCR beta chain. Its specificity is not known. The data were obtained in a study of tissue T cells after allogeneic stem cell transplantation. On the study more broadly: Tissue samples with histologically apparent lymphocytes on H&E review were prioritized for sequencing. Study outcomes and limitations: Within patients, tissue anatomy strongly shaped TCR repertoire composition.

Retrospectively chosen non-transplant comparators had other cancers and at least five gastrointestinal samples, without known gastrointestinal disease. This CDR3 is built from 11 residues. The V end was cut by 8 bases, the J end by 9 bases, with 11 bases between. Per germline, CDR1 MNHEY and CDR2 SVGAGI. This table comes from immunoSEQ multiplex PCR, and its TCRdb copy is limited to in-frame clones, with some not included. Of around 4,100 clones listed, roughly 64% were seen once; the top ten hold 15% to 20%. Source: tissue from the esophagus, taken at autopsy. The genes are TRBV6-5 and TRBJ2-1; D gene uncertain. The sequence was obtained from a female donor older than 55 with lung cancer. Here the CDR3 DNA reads TGTGCCAGCGTACGGTATGGTGAGCAGTTCTTC. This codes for CASVRYGEQFF.